The rows below give T cell receptor beta chains drawn from one sample of a study of radiation and T cells in renal cell carcinoma. This table comes from immunoSEQ multiplex PCR, and its TCRdb copy is limited to in-frame clones, with some not included. The sample holds fewer than 80,000 clones; roughly 83% are singletons and the top ten take 2.4%. Sequenced material: blood, taken from a patient whose treatment included radiotherapy and nephrectomy. Receptors were obtained from a woman aged 55 to 70 with renal cell carcinoma. CDR3s include the opening cysteine and the closing phenylalanine or tryptophan. Each record gives: clone size, D gene, V gene, J gene, CDR3 protein, CDR3 DNA. D genes are given only for firm matches. Clone size is shown for a subset of rows, as once, few, many or a class of expanded clone.

few	TRBD1	TRBV7-3	TRBJ1-1	CASSGQGSEAFF	TGTGCCAGCAGCGGACAGGGTTCTGAAGCTTTCTTT
NA	NA	TRBV2	TRBJ1-5	CASSVLGPRKNQPQHF	TGTGCCAGCAGTGTATTAGGACCGAGGAAGAATCAGCCCCAGCATTTT
NA	NA	TRBV28	TRBJ2-1	CASSLQNEQFF	TGTGCCAGCAGTCTACAAAATGAGCAGTTCTTC
few	NA	TRBV12-5	TRBJ2-1	CASGFEARYNEQFF	TGTGCTAGTGGTTTTGAGGCGAGATACAATGAGCAGTTCTTC
NA	TRBD1	TRBV15	TRBJ1-3	CATARQGTGNTIYF	TGTGCCACCGCCCGACAGGGGACTGGAAACACCATATATTTT
NA	NA	TRBV19	TRBJ1-2	CASSPDGGPYGYTF	TGTGCCAGTAGTCCCGACGGAGGACCCTATGGCTACACCTTC
NA	NA	TRBV9	TRBJ1-6	CASSVSVSSYNSPLHF	TGTGCCAGCAGCGTTTCTGTTAGCTCCTATAATTCACCCCTCCACTTT
NA	TRBD1	TRBV7-6	TRBJ1-1	CASSLFSGQGAFF	TGTGCCAGCAGCTTATTTTCTGGACAGGGGGCTTTCTTT
NA	NA	TRBV5-1	TRBJ2-5	CASSLVPQSQETQYF	TGCGCCAGCAGCTTGGTTCCACAGAGCCAAGAGACCCAGTACTTC
once	TRBD2	TRBV7-2	TRBJ2-3	CASSSGTSGVFGTDTQYF	TGTGCCAGCAGCTCCGGGACTAGCGGGGTCTTTGGGACAGATACGCAGTATTTT
NA	TRBD1	TRBV7-2	TRBJ2-2	CASSHWDRGTGELFF	TGTGCCAGCAGCCATTGGGACAGGGGGACCGGGGAGCTGTTTTTT
NA	NA	TRBV18	TRBJ2-3	CASSPQSNSNQPQYF	TGTGCCAGCTCACCCCAGAGTAATAGCAATCAGCCCCAGTATTTT
once	NA	TRBV11-2	TRBJ1-3	CASSLGGSGNTIYF	TGTGCCAGCAGTCTCGGGGGCTCTGGAAACACCATATATTTT
NA	NA	TRBV6-5	TRBJ2-7	CASSVGGVTYEQYF	TGTGCCAGCAGTGTGGGCGGGGTGACCTACGAGCAGTACTTC
NA	TRBD2	TRBV5-6	TRBJ2-1	CASSLTGLAGDGVYNEQFF	TGTGCCAGCAGCTTGACGGGACTAGCGGGAGATGGGGTTTACAATGAGCAGTTCTTC
NA	TRBD1	TRBV28	TRBJ1-2	CASSFSGRGREDYGYTF	TGTGCCAGCAGCTTTTCGGGCAGGGGGCGAGAAGACTATGGCTACACCTTC
NA	TRBD1	TRBV7-9	TRBJ2-1	CASSLVQGSHNEQFF	TGTGCCAGCAGCTTAGTACAGGGGAGCCACAATGAGCAGTTCTTC
once	NA	TRBV19	TRBJ2-7	CASSREGSYEQYF	TGTGCCAGTAGTCGAGAGGGCTCCTACGAGCAGTACTTC
NA	TRBD1	TRBV6-1	TRBJ1-2	CASILQGAEYGYTF	TGTGCCAGCATTTTACAGGGGGCGGAATATGGCTACACCTTC
NA	NA	TRBV4-1	TRBJ2-7	CASSQVVSGYSYEQYF	TGCGCCAGCAGCCAAGTAGTTAGCGGTTACTCCTACGAGCAGTACTTC
NA	NA	TRBV18	TRBJ2-3	CASSISDKADPQYF	TGTGCCAGCTCAATATCGGACAAGGCCGATCCGCAGTATTTT
few	NA	TRBV28	TRBJ1-2	CASSPQENYGYTF	TGTGCCAGCAGTCCTCAGGAGAACTATGGCTACACCTTC
NA	NA	TRBV14	TRBJ2-3	CASSSSTGTTQYF	TGTGCCAGCAGCTCTTCGACCGGGACCACGCAGTATTTT
NA	TRBD1	TRBV5-1	TRBJ2-7	CASSLWTGASNEQYF	TGCGCCAGCAGCCTATGGACAGGGGCGAGCAACGAGCAGTACTTC
NA	TRBD2	TRBV9	TRBJ2-7	CASSVSGSPSEQYF	TGTGCCAGCAGCGTGAGCGGGAGCCCTTCCGAGCAGTACTTC
NA	NA	TRBV6-5	TRBJ2-5	CASRHQETQYF	TGTGCCAGCAGACACCAAGAGACCCAGTACTTC
NA	NA	TRBV6-5	TRBJ2-2	CASQQGRYTGELFF	TGTGCCAGCCAGCAGGGCAGGTACACCGGGGAGCTGTTTTTT
NA	TRBD2	TRBV7-7	TRBJ2-1	CASSGGRGDEQFF	TGTGCTAGCAGCGGGGGGAGGGGGGATGAGCAGTTCTTC
NA	NA	TRBV28	TRBJ2-7	CASTRDGTYEQYF	TGTGCCAGCACCCGGGACGGCACCTACGAGCAGTACTTC
NA	NA	TRBV28	TRBJ1-1	CASTPGDNTEAFF	TGTGCCAGCACCCCGGGGGACAACACTGAAGCTTTCTTT
NA	TRBD1	TRBV14	TRBJ1-6	CASSHGQGGAPLHF	TGTGCCAGCAGCCACGGACAGGGTGGGGCACCCCTCCACTTT
few	NA	TRBV19	TRBJ1-5	CASSAQRNQPQHF	TGTGCCAGTAGTGCCCAACGGAATCAGCCCCAGCATTTT
NA	NA	TRBV5-1	TRBJ2-5	CASRQGQETQYF	TGCGCCAGCAGACAGGGCCAAGAGACCCAGTACTTC
NA	NA	TRBV27	TRBJ2-2	CASSFRTGELFF	TGTGCCAGCAGTTTCCGCACCGGGGAGCTGTTTTTT
NA	NA	TRBV5-1	TRBJ2-5	CASSLFRAQETQYF	TGCGCCAGCAGCTTGTTTCGCGCCCAAGAGACCCAGTACTTC
NA	TRBD1	TRBV28	TRBJ1-2	CASSPLYLIRTGTGYGYTF	TGTGCCAGCAGTCCTCTCTACTTGATTCGGACAGGGACCGGCTATGGCTACACCTTC
NA	NA	TRBV6-1	TRBJ1-5	CASRPLVGGDQPQHF	TGTGCCAGCAGACCTTTGGTAGGGGGGGACCAGCCCCAGCATTTT